Below, 12 T cell receptor beta chains from the same sample are listed, as sequenced in a study of T cell responses to AZD1222 COVID-19 vaccine. The assay was immunoSEQ multiplex PCR, and TCRdb's table has in-frame clones only and misses some. Among nearly 110,000 clones listed, about 90% were seen once. The sample consisted of peripheral blood, taken on day 0 of AZD1222 vaccination. The receptors stem from an adult in good health.

The chain couples TRBV5-4 to TRBJ1-1; no clear D gene. The CDR3 contains 15 residues. V lost 4 bases, J lost 3 bases, and 16 bases lay in between. CDR1 is SGHNT and CDR2 is YYREEE in the germline V gene (reference sequence). CDR3 sequence: CASSLPGRPDTEAFF. CDR3 sequence (DNA): TGTGCCAGCAGCCTCCCCGGTCGACCGGACACTGAAGCTTTCTTT.

CDR3 in amino acids: CASSLFSSGNNEQFF. The CDR3 DNA follows: TGTGCCAGCAGCTTATTTTCTAGCGGAAACAATGAGCAGTTCTTC. The V and J genes are TRBV7-9 and TRBJ2-1; 7 bases line up with TRBD2. This CDR3 is built from 15 residues. The V segment lost 2 bases and the J segment 5 bases; nucleotides outside the gene matches: 6. Germline V lookup: CDR1 SEHNR, CDR2 FQNEAQ (reference sequence).

The CDR3 loop reads CASSGSGGANTGELFF. As DNA, the CDR3 is TGTGCCAGCAGTGGTAGCGGGGGGGCGAACACCGGGGAGCTGTTTTTT. This sequence joins TRBV25-1 and TRBJ2-2; TRBD2 aligns across 11 bases. Germline trimming cut 4 bases from V and 0 bases from J; bases unmatched to any gene: 1. The CDR3 sequence is 16 residues long. CDR1 is MGHDK, CDR2 SYGVNS, per germline.

The chain uses TRBV27 and TRBJ1-6; D gene uncertain. The length of the CDR3 is 10 residues. Trimming took off 8 bases at V and 7 bases at J, with 3 bases between the two ends. Per germline, CDR1 MNHEY and CDR2 SMNVEV (reference sequence). The CDR3 DNA reads TGTGCCAGCGGGAATTCACCCCTCCACTTT. Translating gives CASGNSPLHF.

This chain uses TRBV6-5 with TRBJ2-7; D uncertain. Deletions cut 0 bases from V and 0 bases from J, with 3 bases between. This CDR3 comprises 13 residues. Germline CDR1 and CDR2: MNHEY and SVGAGI. The CDR3 DNA sequence: TGTGCCAGCAGTTACTCGGGCTCCTACGAGCAGTACTTC. This translates into CASSYSGSYEQYF.

This clone was counted a few times. The J gene is TRBJ1-4, the V gene TRBV9; 7 nucleotides agree with TRBD1. This CDR3 region has 14 residues. In germline, CDR1 is SGDLS, CDR2 YYNGEE. V shed 4 bases and J 4 bases; nucleotides not matched to a gene: 4. The DNA for the CDR3 is TGTGCCAGCAGCCGGGACAGCAATAATGAAAAACTGTTTTTT. Its protein is CASSRDSNNEKLFF.

The J gene is TRBJ1-5, the V gene TRBV6-1; tentatively, D is TRBD1 (5 bases). V dropped 3 bases and J dropped 10 bases, with 19 bases sitting between them. In germline, CDR1 is MNHNS, CDR2 SASEGT. The CDR3 spans 15 residues. CDR3 residues: CASSEGWGRFGPQHF. The CDR3 DNA reads TGTGCCAGCAGTGAGGGGTGGGGGAGATTCGGCCCCCAGCATTTT.

V usage is TRBV20-1 and J usage is TRBJ1-1; D not certain. Germline V gene sequence: CDR1 DFQATT, CDR2 SNEGSKA (reference sequence). The CDR3 is 12 residues long. Deletions cut 3 bases from V and 5 bases from J, with 10 bases between. This chain's CDR3 is CSASSGYTEAFF. The CDR3 coding sequence is TGCAGTGCTAGTTCCGGGTATACTGAAGCTTTCTTT.

V usage is TRBV2 and J usage is TRBJ1-5; 7 nucleotides line up with TRBD1. Germline CDR1 reads SNHLY; CDR2 reads FYNNEI. Unmatched junction bases numbered 7, after V lost 1 base and J lost 4 bases. The CDR3 runs to 16 residues. CDR3 nucleotides: TGTGCCAGCAGTGAAGGGGACAGAGGAAGTAATCAGCCCCAGCATTTT. This sequence encodes CASSEGDRGSNQPQHF.

The chain carries TRBV16 and TRBJ2-1, with TRBD1 matching 8 bases. The CDR3 runs to 12 residues. CDR1 KGHSY and CDR2 FQNENV come from the germline V gene. V dropped 2 bases and J dropped 9; count of bases not matched to a gene: 0. CDR3 coding DNA: TGTGCCAGCAGCCAAGACAGGGGTGAGCAGTTCTTC. Protein: CASSQDRGEQFF. Full variable domain (missing parts from reference TRBV16 and TRBJ2-1): GEEVAQTPKHLVRGEGQKAKLYCAPIKGHSYVFWYQQVLKNEFKFLISFQNENVFDETGMPKERFSAKCLPNSPCSLEIQATKLEDSAVYFCASSQDRGEQFFGPGTRLTVL.

V gene TRBV2 combines with J gene TRBJ1-3; a possible D gene is TRBD1 (6 bases). The CDR3 is 15 residues long. Trimming removed 7 bases from V and 3 bases from J, with 16 bases in between. Germline CDR1 reads SNHLY; CDR2 reads FYNNEI. The CDR3 is CASNSPGALGNTIYF. The CDR3 coding sequence is TGTGCCAGCAACTCCCCGGGGGCGCTTGGAAACACCATATATTTT.

The chain couples TRBV10-1 to TRBJ1-1; unclear D gene. The germline V gene has CDR1 WNHNN and CDR2 SYGVQD (reference sequence). Trimming removed 9 bases from V and 4 bases from J, with 18 bases in between. The CDR3 runs to 14 residues. The CDR3 region is CARVPYRMSTEAFF. CDR3 bases: TGCGCCAGAGTACCATATAGGATGAGCACTGAAGCTTTCTTT.